A single sample is the source of the 25 T cell receptor beta chains below, sequenced in a study of regulatory T cells in long-lasting Graves disease. Time point: persistent/refractory GD, antithyroid drugs over 5 years with positive TRAb. Preparation of the TCR library used RNA extracted from PBMCs. The TCR beta library used iRepertoire HTBI primers with Arm-PCR amplification of CDR3. TCRdb called the multiplex PCR reads again in MiXCR, with one record for every CDR3 protein. This table has more than 300,000 distinct CDR3 sequences, about 20% appearing once. The sequences come from peripheral blood mononuclear cells (PBMCs), collected when the disease was refractory, from a patient treated with antithyroid drugs. All receptors derive from a female donor with Graves disease.

Of note for this clonotype: The junction departs from germline at one end; a sequencing error may be responsible. The chain employs TRBV20-1 and TRBJ1-1, with D maybe TRBD1 (6 bases). This CDR3 region has 12 residues. The V gene's germline CDR1 is DFQATT and CDR2 SNEGSKA (reference sequence). CDR3 residues: CSARDRPSEAFF. In DNA form, the CDR3 reads TGCAGTGCAAGAGACAGGCCGAGTGAAGCTTTCTTT.

Regarding this clonotype: A single base separates this from a much larger clone, so it may be a read error. The gene calls are TRBV6-2 or TRBV6-3 and TRBJ1-2; 7 positions agree with TRBD1. In germline, CDR1 is MNHEY, CDR2 SVGEGT. The CDR3 length is 15 residues. The CDR3 reads CASSERTGSNYGHTF. In nucleotides, the CDR3 is TGTGCCAGCAGTGAAAGGACAGGATCTAACTATGGCCACACCTTC.

The sample holds many counts of this clonotype. This chain connects TRBV25-1 to TRBJ2-5; perhaps TRBD2 as D (5 bases). The CDR3 has 14 residues. V was pared by 2 bases and J by 1 base, with 8 bases between. Germline V gene lookup returns CDR1 MGHDK and CDR2 SYGVNS. Written as DNA, the CDR3 is TGTGCCAGCAGTGAAGCGGGCACCCAAGAGACCCAGTACTTC. It is translated as CASSEAGTQETQYF. The whole variable domain, remainder taken from reference TRBV25-1 and TRBJ2-5, is EADIYQTPRYLVIGTGKKITLECSQTMGHDKMYWYQQDPGMELHLIHYSYGVNSTEKGDLSSESTVSRIRTEHFPLTLESARPSHTSQYLCASSEAGTQETQYFGPGTRLLVL.

This clonotype was counted ten times or more. V and J are TRBV3-1 and TRBJ1-1, with D tentatively TRBD1 (5 bases). The V and J ends lost 1 base and 0 bases respectively, with 9 bases between them. Germline V gene data show CDR1 as LGHDT and CDR2 as YNNKEL (reference sequence). This CDR3 region has 15 residues. CDR3 loop: CASSQAGTLNTEAFF. The CDR3 DNA reads as TGTGCCAGCAGCCAAGCCGGGACGTTGAACACTGAAGCTTTCTTT.

In regard to this clonotype: This may arise from a read error, as a much more abundant clone is one base away. The CDR3 does not close with the conserved phenylalanine or tryptophan, likely indicating a read error. The DNA for the CDR3 is TGTGCCAGCAGTTCGGACAGGTTTAATTCACCCCTCCACCTT. Its protein product is CASSSDRFNSPLHL. The genes are TRBV28 and TRBJ1-6; 7 bases are a match to TRBD1. The V gene's germline CDR1 is MDHEN and CDR2 SYDVKM. The trim removed 4 bases at V and 6 bases at J, leaving 3 bases unmatched. CDR3 length: 14 amino acids.

This clonotype was observed a handful of times. As DNA, the CDR3 is TGTGCCAGCAGTTTGGTAGCGGGAGTGATCGGGGAGCTGTTTTTT. This sequence encodes CASSLVAGVIGELFF. This chain connects TRBV27 to TRBJ2-2, with 9 bases that match TRBD2. This CDR3 has 15 residues. Germline values: CDR1 MNHEY, CDR2 SMNVEV (reference sequence). J was trimmed by 7 bases and V by 3 bases; bases with no gene match: 6.

This clonotype occurred a few times. The rearrangement uses TRBV5-4 and TRBJ2-2; D remains unclear. This CDR3 has 12 amino acids. V was clipped by 4 bases and J by 7 bases, with 8 bases between them. Germline V gene lookup returns CDR1 SGHNT and CDR2 YYREEE (reference sequence). CDR3 nucleotide sequence: TGTGCCAGCAGCCTCGGGCGCGGGGAGCTGTTTTTT. The encoded protein is CASSLGRGELFF.

V usage is TRBV12-3 or TRBV12-4 and J usage is TRBJ2-1; no clear D gene. This CDR3 region has 17 residues. The V gene lost 2 bases and the J gene lost 0 bases, with 14 bases spanning the gap. The CDR3 spells CASSLRSRPSSYNEQFF. CDR3 bases: TGTGCCAGCAGTTTAAGGTCTCGGCCGAGCTCCTACAATGAGCAGTTCTTC.

The chain couples TRBV5-1 to TRBJ2-2; TRBD1 might be the D (6 bases). V lost 0 bases and J 1 base, leaving 19 bases between the germline ends. This CDR3 contains 19 residues. The germline gives CDR1 SGHRS, CDR2 YFSETQ. The CDR3 is CASSLGPLWTAENTGELFF. CDR3 DNA: TGCGCCAGCAGCTTGGGTCCCTTATGGACAGCGGAGAACACCGGGGAGCTGTTTTTT.

The sample holds many counts of this clonotype. The chain combines TRBV27 with TRBJ2-7, with no clear D. Trimming took off 4 bases at V and 1 base at J, with 11 bases between the two ends. The germline gives CDR1 MNHEY, CDR2 SMNVEV (reference sequence). The length of the CDR3 is 14 residues. The CDR3 spells CASSYGYNSYEQYF. The CDR3 region has the DNA TGTGCCAGCAGTTACGGGTACAATTCCTACGAGCAGTACTTC.

CDR3 coding DNA: TGTGCCAGCAGCTTGACTAGCGGGGGGGACACCGGGGAGCTGTTTTTT. Its translation: CASSLTSGGDTGELFF. This chain connects TRBV7-9 to TRBJ2-2, with TRBD2 matching 14 bases. The ends lost 3 bases at V and 3 bases at J; junction bases unmatched: 0. Germline values: CDR1 SEHNR, CDR2 FQNEAQ (reference sequence). The CDR3 covers 16 residues.

A word on this clonotype: A junction end diverges from the germline sequence, so it may reflect a read error. This sequence joins TRBV7-9 and TRBJ1-5; D is possibly TRBD1 (6 bases). Looked up from germline, CDR1 is SEHNR and CDR2 is FQNEAQ (reference sequence). The CDR3 is made up of 13 amino acids. The CDR3 coding sequence is TGTGCCAGCAACTTAGGACAGTATCAGCCCCAGCATTTT. Translation gives CASNLGQYQPQHF. The whole variable domain, remainder taken from reference TRBV7-9 and TRBJ1-5, is DTGVSQNPRHKITKRGQNVTFRCDPISEHNRLYWYRQTLGQGPEFLTYFQNEAQLEKSRLLSDRFSAERPKGSFSTLEIQRTEQGDSAMYLCASNLGQYQPQHFGDGTRLSIL.

Details on this clonotype: Sequence at one end of the junction differs from germline and may be a read error. The V call is TRBV4-1, the J call TRBJ2-5; TRBD2 matches at 10 bases. Germline CDR1 reads MGHRA; CDR2 reads YSYEKL. The CDR3 is 13 amino acids. The CDR3, as DNA: TGCGCCGGCAGCCAAGATTTAAGCGGGGGGGCCGTATTC. Translating it yields CAGSQDLSGGAVF.

This clonotype was detected ten times or more. Sequence at one end of the junction differs from germline and may be a read error. This rearrangement joins TRBV2 to TRBJ2-6; D perhaps matches TRBD2 (6 bases). This CDR3 comprises 13 residues. CDR1 SNHLY and CDR2 FYNNEI come from the germline V gene. CDR3 region: CASSELGGNVLTF. The DNA of the CDR3 is TGTGCCAGCAGTGAACTGGGGGGCAACGTCCTGACTTTC.

This clonotype was observed many times. V and J are TRBV29-1 and TRBJ1-6; 7 bases are shared with TRBD1. This CDR3 is built from 13 residues. V gave up 7 bases and J gave up 10 bases; unmatched junction bases: 10. Germline V gives CDR1 SQVTM, CDR2 ANQGSEA. The CDR3 sequence is CSAMTGMNSPLHF. Here the CDR3 DNA reads TGCAGCGCTATGACAGGGATGAACTCACCCCTCCACTTT.

This clonotype was seen ten or more times. The CDR3 nucleotides read TGTGCCAGCAGTTCGGAGGGCTTAGAGACCCAGTACTTC. As protein: CASSSEGLETQYF. The V gene is TRBV2, the J gene TRBJ2-5; tentatively, D is TRBD2 (6 bases). The germline CDR1 and CDR2 sequences are SNHLY and FYNNEI. V gave up 5 bases and J gave up 4 bases, with 11 bases separating them. CDR3 length: 13 amino acids.

The chain couples TRBV11-2 to TRBJ1-6; no firm D call. The CDR3 extends over 17 amino acids. The V and J ends lost 3 bases and 0 bases respectively, with 12 bases between them. Per germline, CDR1 SGHAT and CDR2 FQNNGV. CDR3 nucleotide sequence: TGTGCCAGCAGCTTTTACCCAAATAGCTCCTATAATTCACCCCTCCACTTT. It specifies CASSFYPNSSYNSPLHF.

This clonotype was seen repeatedly, ten times or more. The V and J genes are TRBV12-3 or TRBV12-4 and TRBJ1-1, with D hard to call. This CDR3 has 14 residues. The V and J ends lost 6 bases and 1 base respectively, with 12 bases between them. This CDR3 is CASRSKRGNTEAFF. CDR3 bases: TGTGCCAGCAGGTCTAAACGGGGGAACACTGAAGCTTTCTTT.

This chain's CDR3 is CASGLGGGRVDGYTF. For the CDR3, the DNA is TGTGCTAGTGGTTTGGGGGGGGGTAGGGTAGATGGCTACACCTTC. The V gene is TRBV12-5, the J gene TRBJ1-2; tentative D call: TRBD1 (5 bases). Germline V lookup: CDR1 LGHNT, CDR2 FRNRAP. V gave up 1 base and J gave up 6 bases, with 15 bases separating them. The CDR3 totals 15 residues. The complete variable domain, with remaining parts taken from reference TRBV12-5 and TRBJ1-2, reads DARVTQTPRHKVTEMGQEVTMRCQPILGHNTVFWYRQTMMQGLELLAYFRNRAPLDDSGMPKDRFSAEMPDATLATLKIQPSEPRDSAVYFCASGLGGGRVDGYTFGSGTRLTVV.

This clonotype was seen at least ten times. V and J are TRBV7-2 and TRBJ1-2; TRBD1 matches 9 bases. The CDR3 runs 14 residues. Germline CDR1 SGHTA, CDR2 FQGNSA. The trim removed 5 bases at V and 7 bases at J, leaving 8 bases unmatched. CDR3 sequence reads: CASSPDRGVFGYTF. As DNA, the CDR3 is TGTGCCAGCAGCCCGGACAGGGGAGTCTTTGGCTACACCTTC.

There are many counts of this clonotype. CDR3 in amino acids: CASRAQGQGSSQPQHF. DNA of the CDR3: TGTGCCAGCAGGGCCCAGGGACAGGGATCGAGTCAGCCCCAGCATTTT. This chain joins TRBV6-1 and TRBJ1-5, with 9 bases fitting TRBD1. Germline CDR1 is MNHNS and CDR2 is SASEGT. V lost 6 bases, J lost 6 bases, and 12 bases stayed unmatched. The CDR3 runs to 16 residues.

Many counts were recorded for this clonotype. This chain uses TRBV30 with TRBJ1-3, with a possible D match to TRBD1 (6 bases). V lost 3 bases to trimming and J lost 0 bases, with 9 bases between them. Germline values: CDR1 GTSNPN, CDR2 SVGIG (reference sequence). The CDR3 length is 14 residues. The DNA of the CDR3 is TGTGCCTGGAGAAGGACAGTCTCTGGAAACACCATATATTTT. Its protein is CAWRRTVSGNTIYF.

This clonotype was recorded many times. The chain carries TRBV28 and TRBJ2-7; 8 bases agree with TRBD2. CDR1 is MDHEN, CDR2 SYDVKM, per germline. The CDR3 has 13 amino acids. V trimming: 6 bases; J trimming: 3 bases; junction bases outside the gene matches: 4. CDR3 residues: CASSGRALYEQYF. DNA for the CDR3: TGTGCCAGCAGCGGGAGGGCTCTCTACGAGCAGTACTTC.

This chain links TRBV6-2 or TRBV6-3 with TRBJ1-3; a weak D match, TRBD1 (6 bases). The CDR3 has 13 amino acids. Deletions cut 10 bases from V and 4 bases from J, with 14 bases between. Germline V CDR1 and CDR2: MNHEY, SVGEGT. This CDR3 reads CATADSLGNTIYF. Written as DNA, the CDR3 is TGTGCCACCGCGGACAGCCTAGGAAACACCATATATTTT.

Note on this clonotype: This could be a read error, since a much larger clone is one nucleotide away. The missing conserved phenylalanine or tryptophan at the end of this CDR3 makes a read error likely. The V call is TRBV11-1, the J call TRBJ2-7; 9 nucleotides line up with TRBD2. CDR3 length: 14 amino acids. V trimming: 3 bases; J trimming: 2 bases; junction bases outside the gene matches: 2. Germline CDR1 SGHAT, CDR2 FQDESV (reference sequence). DNA for the CDR3: TGTGCCAGCAGCTTCGCGGGGGGGCCCTACGAGCAGTACCTC. As protein: CASSFAGGPYEQYL.